This entry lists 20 T cell receptor beta chains sequenced from one sample in a study of blood T cell repertoires in COVID-19. Clones were read by immunoSEQ multiplex PCR, and TCRdb kept only the in-frame ones, dropping some. This table holds nearly 25,000 clones, around 70% found once. The sample comprised peripheral blood. The receptors derive from a woman aged 80 or older with acute or convalescent COVID-19.

The chain employs TRBV10-1 and TRBJ2-2; 8 bases are shared with TRBD1. V shed 3 bases, J shed 4 bases, and the junction held 7 bases outside the gene matches. Per germline, CDR1 WNHNN and CDR2 SYGVQD (reference sequence). This CDR3 has 16 residues. CDR3 in DNA: TGCGCCAGCAGTGACCTCCAGGGGGCAGGCACCGGGGAGCTGTTTTTT. Its protein is CASSDLQGAGTGELFF.

CDR3 coding DNA: TGTGCCAGCAGCTTAGGGGTAGCGGGAGACAATGAGCAGTTCTTC. Residues: CASSLGVAGDNEQFF. The rearrangement uses TRBV7-9 and TRBJ2-1; TRBD2 agrees at 9 bases. The germline gives CDR1 SEHNR, CDR2 FQNEAQ (reference sequence). This CDR3 contains 15 residues. With 1 base clipped from V and 5 bases from J, the junction kept 3 bases outside the gene matches.

The V gene is TRBV28, the J gene TRBJ2-2; D call uncertain. Germline V gene lookup returns CDR1 MDHEN and CDR2 SYDVKM. The CDR3 sequence is 12 residues long. V dropped 8 bases and J dropped 6 bases, with 10 bases sitting between them. This chain's CDR3 is CASASHAGELFF. The CDR3 DNA follows: TGTGCCAGCGCGTCCCACGCCGGGGAGCTGTTTTTT.

The chain uses TRBV27 and TRBJ2-5; 12 positions match TRBD2. V shed 5 bases and J 7 bases; nucleotides not matched to a gene: 5. The length of the CDR3 is 14 residues. Looked up from germline, CDR1 is MNHEY and CDR2 is SMNVEV (reference sequence). In DNA, the CDR3 is TGTGCCAGCAGTCGGACTAGCGGGGCGCTGACCCAGTACTTC. Translating gives CASSRTSGALTQYF.

The CDR3 DNA follows: TGTGCCAGCAGTTCACGGTGGACTAGCGGACCCTACGAGCAGTACTTC. This gives the protein CASSSRWTSGPYEQYF. J is TRBJ2-7 and V is TRBV27, with 10 bases lining up with TRBD2. Losses at the gene ends were 4 bases for V and 2 bases for J; bases not matched to a gene: 8. CDR3 length: 16 amino acids. Germline assignment: CDR1 MNHEY and CDR2 SMNVEV (reference sequence).

The chain combines TRBV10-3 with TRBJ2-2; TRBD2 might be the D (7 bases). V lost 7 bases, J lost 1 base, and 19 bases lay in between. CDR3 length: 17 amino acids. The germline V gene encodes CDR1 ENHRY and CDR2 SYGVKD. CDR3 sequence: CAITPNAGAGNTGELFF. For the CDR3, the DNA is TGTGCCATCACCCCTAATGCGGGGGCAGGGAACACCGGGGAGCTGTTTTTT.

The rearrangement uses TRBV3-1 (or the pseudogene TRBV3-2) and TRBJ1-5, with 7 bases aligning to TRBD1. Trimming removed 5 bases from V and 6 bases from J; junction bases left unmatched: 7. There are 14 residues in the CDR3. Germline CDR1 is LGHDT and CDR2 is YNNKEL (reference sequence). The CDR3 DNA reads TGTGCCAGCAGCTTCCGGGACAGAATTCAGCCCCAGCATTTT. Translation: CASSFRDRIQPQHF.

The rearrangement links TRBV5-4 to TRBJ1-6; 8 bases fit TRBD1. Germline lookup yields CDR1 SGHNT and CDR2 YYREEE (reference sequence). V lost 4 bases, J lost 13 bases, and 7 bases stayed unmatched. This CDR3 has 13 residues. The CDR3 region is CASSPGQGTPLHF. The CDR3 DNA reads TGTGCCAGCAGCCCCGGACAGGGAACCCCCCTCCACTTT.

The chain is built from TRBV21-1 and TRBJ1-4. TRBV21-1 is recorded as a pseudogene. The CDR3 length is 20 residues. The CDR3 sequence: CASSKEGGKGPDTTNEKLFF. In nucleotides, the CDR3 is TGTGCCAGCAGCAAAGAGGGGGGGAAAGGGCCTGACACCACTAATGAAAAACTGTTTTTT.

The chain recombines TRBV24-1 with TRBJ1-5; TRBD1 agrees at 12 bases. V lost 4 bases, J lost 4 bases, and 10 bases stayed unmatched. This CDR3 contains 18 residues. Germline CDR1 is KGHDR and CDR2 is SFDVKD. CDR3 coding DNA: TGTGCCACCAGTGAGTCCCCGGGACAGGGGGCTAGTAATCAGCCCCAGCATTTT. It encodes CATSESPGQGASNQPQHF.

The rearrangement links TRBV28 to TRBJ1-2; D might be TRBD1 (6 bases). V lost 2 bases, J lost 2 bases, and 12 bases lay in between. Germline loops: CDR1 MDHEN, CDR2 SYDVKM. The CDR3 runs 15 residues. The CDR3 bases are TGTGCCAGCAGTTTACCCCACAGGGAGAACTATGGCTACACCTTC. Amino acids: CASSLPHRENYGYTF.

CDR3 region: CASQVAGGSETQYF. The CDR3 DNA reads TGTGCCAGCCAAGTGGCGGGGGGAAGCGAGACCCAGTACTTC. The chain carries TRBV28 and TRBJ2-5; 8 bases agree with TRBD2. The ends lost 8 bases at V and 5 bases at J; junction bases unmatched: 10. The CDR3 length is 14 residues. Germline CDR1 MDHEN, CDR2 SYDVKM. Looking up the rest from reference TRBV28 and TRBJ2-5 gives the full variable domain: DVKVTQSSRYLVKRTGEKVFLECVQDMDHENMFWYRQDPGLGLRLIYFSYDVKMKEKGDIPEGYSVSREKKERFSLILESASTNQTSMYLCASQVAGGSETQYFGPGTRLLVL.

This clone was recorded a few times. CDR3 region: CASRRDSNYGYTF. CDR3 coding DNA: TGTGCCAGCAGAAGGGACAGCAACTATGGCTACACCTTC. The chain links TRBV2 to TRBJ1-2; 7 bases are a match to TRBD1. Germline CDR1 is SNHLY and CDR2 is FYNNEI. The length of the CDR3 is 13 residues. V lost 6 bases to trimming and J lost 2 bases; unmatched junction nucleotides: 3.

J is TRBJ1-6 and V is TRBV9; perhaps TRBD1 as D (5 bases). Between the trimmed V and J ends, which lost 0 bases and 7 bases, there was a span of 11 bases. Germline V gives CDR1 SGDLS, CDR2 YYNGEE. The CDR3 has 15 amino acids. The CDR3 sequence is CASSVGGPVNSPLHF. Here the CDR3 DNA reads TGTGCCAGCAGCGTAGGGGGCCCAGTCAATTCACCCCTCCACTTT.

The rearrangement links TRBV11-2 to TRBJ1-3, with 7 bases lining up with TRBD1. The germline CDR1 and CDR2 sequences are SGHAT and FQNNGV. J gave up 0 bases and V 0 bases, and 11 bases lay outside the gene matches. The CDR3 is made up of 19 amino acids. The CDR3 bases are TGTGCCAGCAGCTTAGACATCAATAGACAGGGATCCTCTGGAAACACCATATATTTT. This translates into CASSLDINRQGSSGNTIYF. The variable domain in full, completed from reference TRBV11-2 and TRBJ1-3, reads EAGVAQSPRYKIIEKRQSVAFWCNPISGHATLYWYQQILGQGPKLLIQFQNNGVVDDSQLPKDRFSAERLKGVDSTLKIQPAKLEDSAVYLCASSLDINRQGSSGNTIYFGEGSWLTVV.

V and J are TRBV29-1 and TRBJ1-1; D unresolved. CDR3 length: 13 residues. Trimming took off 3 bases at V and 4 bases at J, with 12 bases between the two ends. Per the germline V gene, CDR1 is SQVTM and CDR2 is ANQGSEA. The CDR3, as DNA: TGCAGCGTTGATGGTGGTGTAGTCACTGAAGCTTTCTTT. Amino acids: CSVDGGVVTEAFF.

V and J are TRBV4-2 and TRBJ2-3, with 9 bases aligning to TRBD2. The CDR3 sequence is 18 residues long. J was trimmed by 2 bases and V by 4 bases; bases with no gene match: 13. Germline CDR1 and CDR2: LGHNA and YNFKEQ. CDR3 region: CASSPQAYGGGATDTQYF. For the CDR3, the DNA is TGTGCCAGCAGCCCCCAAGCGTACGGCGGGGGGGCCACAGATACGCAGTATTTT.

The V and J genes are TRBV7-2 and TRBJ1-3; the match to TRBD1 covers 7 bases. The V gene's germline CDR1 is SGHTA and CDR2 FQGNSA. Trimming cost V 1 base and J 1 base; bases outside gene matches: 7. CDR3 size: 17 residues. The CDR3 reads CASSLVVGGASGNTIYF. The CDR3 bases are TGTGCCAGCAGCTTAGTAGTAGGGGGCGCTTCTGGAAACACCATATATTTT.

The V call is TRBV7-2, the J call TRBJ1-1, with D unclear. The CDR3 is 14 amino acids. Looked up from germline, CDR1 is SGHTA and CDR2 is FQGNSA. Between the trimmed V and J ends, which lost 5 bases and 3 bases, there was a span of 13 bases. Here the CDR3 DNA reads TGTGCCAGCAGCCTTGGACTAAGGGACACTGAAGCTTTCTTT. Its translation is CASSLGLRDTEAFF.

The rearrangement links TRBV5-1 to TRBJ2-2; 7 bases match TRBD2. V was pared by 2 bases and J by 0 bases, with 4 bases of the junction left unmatched. The CDR3 consists of 16 residues. Germline V lookup: CDR1 SGHRS, CDR2 YFSETQ. DNA for the CDR3: TGCGCCAGCAGCTTCACTAGCGCCGCGAACACCGGGGAGCTGTTTTTT. Protein sequence: CASSFTSAANTGELFF. The full variable domain, its missing parts supplied by reference TRBV5-1 and TRBJ2-2, is KAGVTQTPRYLIKTRGQQVTLSCSPISGHRSVSWYQQTPGQGLQFLFEYFSETQRNKGNFPGRFSGRQFSNSRSEMNVSTLELGDSALYLCASSFTSAANTGELFFGEGSRLTVL.